These T cell receptor beta chains were read from a single sample in a study of shared clonotypes between healthy human individuals. Clones were read by immunoSEQ multiplex PCR, and TCRdb kept only the in-frame ones, dropping some. Among 1.5 million to 2.5 million clones listed, approximately 94% were seen once. Sequencing used naive CD8+ T cells sorted from blood. The source of these receptors is a young man in good health. Each CDR3 is given with its conserved first and last residue. The order of the fields is D gene, V gene, J gene, clone size, CDR3 protein, CDR3 DNA. A D gene is named only where the DNA matches it firmly. Clone size is given for some rows only: seen once, a few or many times, or a class if the clone is expanded.

>-|TRBV13|TRBJ2-7|-
CASTSFENGGDEQYF
TGTGCCAGCACCTCCTTCGAAAACGGGGGTGACGAGCAGTACTTC
>-|TRBV30|TRBJ2-7|-
CAWSLTHYEQYF
TGTGCCTGGAGTCTCACTCACTACGAGCAGTACTTC
>-|TRBV4-3|TRBJ2-1|-
CASSHTSRGPESSYNEQFF
TGCGCCAGCAGCCATACCTCCCGGGGACCGGAGAGCTCCTACAATGAGCAGTTCTTC
>TRBD1|TRBV6-5|TRBJ1-2|once
CASSPIMTGGNGYTF
TGTGCCAGCAGTCCTATCATGACAGGGGGCAATGGCTACACCTTC
>-|TRBV19|TRBJ2-7|-
CASSLASSSYEQYF
TGTGCCAGTAGTTTAGCGTCTAGCTCCTACGAGCAGTACTTC
>-|TRBV7-8|TRBJ1-2|-
CASSLESSGSGYTF
TGTGCCAGCAGCTTAGAGTCGTCAGGGTCTGGCTACACCTTC
>-|TRBV5-1|TRBJ1-2|-
CASSLGPREAYGYTF
TGCGCCAGCAGCTTGGGACCCCGGGAGGCCTATGGCTACACCTTC
>-|TRBV19|TRBJ2-1|-
CASKYGGSSYNEQFF
TGTGCCAGCAAGTACGGCGGTAGCTCCTACAATGAGCAGTTCTTC
>TRBD2|TRBV27|TRBJ2-7|-
CASSPRTSASYEQYF
TGTGCCAGCAGTCCCAGGACTAGCGCCTCCTACGAGCAGTACTTC
>-|TRBV6-1|TRBJ2-7|-
CASSDLGQTLYEQYF
TGTGCCAGCAGTGACCTGGGCCAAACCCTCTACGAGCAGTACTTC
>-|TRBV23-1|TRBJ1-4|-
CASSQSYLPGANEKLFF
TGCGCCAGCAGTCAATCGTACCTCCCAGGGGCTAATGAAAAACTGTTTTTT
>TRBD1|TRBV11-2|TRBJ2-2|-
CASRHAPIGTGGTGELFF
TGTGCCAGCAGGCACGCACCCATCGGGACAGGGGGGACCGGGGAGCTGTTTTTT
>-|TRBV19|TRBJ1-1|-
CASSIPPRMTMNTEAFF
TGTGCCAGTAGTATACCCCCGAGAATGACCATGAACACTGAAGCTTTCTTT
>-|TRBV11-2|TRBJ1-2|-
CASSPGGGGYGYTF
TGTGCCAGCAGCCCCGGAGGGGGGGGCTATGGCTACACCTTC
>-|TRBV27|TRBJ1-3|-
CASSLSQGVNTIYF
TGTGCCAGCAGTTTATCACAGGGAGTAAACACCATATATTTT
>-|TRBV14|TRBJ1-2|-
CASSQVGKPLFGYTF
TGTGCCAGCAGCCAAGTTGGGAAGCCACTCTTTGGCTACACCTTC
>TRBD1|TRBV7-8|TRBJ2-7|-
CASSLDRDEQYF
TGTGCCAGCAGCTTGGACAGGGACGAGCAGTACTTC
>-|TRBV6-5|TRBJ1-5|-
CASSFGQFQPQHF
TGTGCCAGCAGTTTTGGGCAATTTCAGCCCCAGCATTTT
>TRBD1|TRBV7-9|TRBJ2-1|-
CASSGATMGQGSNEQFF
TGTGCCAGCAGCGGAGCTACTATGGGACAGGGGAGCAATGAGCAGTTCTTC
>-|TRBV30|TRBJ2-3|-
CAWSVLDHPTDTQYF
TGTGCCTGGAGTGTACTAGACCACCCCACAGATACGCAGTATTTT
>-|TRBV4-1|TRBJ2-2|once
CASSLTRETGELFF
TGCGCCAGCAGCCTCACTAGAGAGACCGGGGAGCTGTTTTTT
>-|TRBV13|TRBJ1-3|-
CASSLGGGTGNTIYF
TGTGCCAGCAGCCTAGGTGGAGGGACGGGAAACACCATATATTTT
>TRBD1|TRBV6-5|TRBJ2-5|-
CASSYSGTGLQETQYF
TGTGCCAGCAGTTACTCTGGGACAGGGCTCCAAGAGACCCAGTACTTC
>TRBD1|TRBV4-1|TRBJ2-1|-
CASTHTGVGDNEQFF
TGCGCCAGCACCCATACAGGGGTAGGGGACAATGAGCAGTTCTTC
>-|TRBV19|TRBJ2-7|-
CASLSGAYEQYF
TGTGCCAGTTTGTCAGGGGCCTACGAGCAGTACTTC
>-|TRBV5-4|TRBJ2-7|-
CASSFTGEQYF
TGTGCCAGCAGCTTTACCGGCGAGCAGTACTTC
>TRBD1|TRBV29-1|TRBJ1-1|once
CSVEPGQVNTEAFF
TGCAGCGTCGAACCGGGACAGGTTAACACTGAAGCTTTCTTT
>-|TRBV7-9|TRBJ2-5|-
CASSDYEETQYF
TGTGCCAGCAGCGATTATGAGGAGACCCAGTACTTC
>TRBD1|TRBV30|TRBJ2-3|-
CAWSAQWDSSTDTQYF
TGTGCCTGGAGTGCACAATGGGACAGTAGCACAGATACGCAGTATTTT
>-|TRBV11-2|TRBJ2-1|-
CASSLKTGGNEQFF
TGTGCCAGCAGCCTGAAGACGGGCGGGAATGAGCAGTTCTTC
>-|TRBV15|TRBJ1-1|-
CATSRDGAMNTEAFF
TGTGCCACCAGCAGAGATGGGGCGATGAACACTGAAGCTTTCTTT
>TRBD2|TRBV19|TRBJ2-7|-
CATTAGSGGSYEQYF
TGTGCCACTACAGCGGGTAGCGGGGGTTCCTACGAGCAGTACTTC
>TRBD1|TRBV7-9|TRBJ1-3|-
CASSSTTGSGNTIYF
TGTGCCAGCAGCTCAACGACAGGGTCTGGAAACACCATATATTTT
>-|TRBV6-5|TRBJ1-5|-
CASRTGPYQPQHF
TGTGCCAGCAGAACAGGGCCCTATCAGCCCCAGCATTTT
>-|TRBV27|TRBJ2-7|-
CASSPLSIGEQYF
TGTGCCAGCAGCCCCTTATCGATAGGCGAGCAGTACTTC
>-|TRBV5-1|TRBJ1-2|-
CASSDRSLGYTF
TGCGCCAGTTCGGACAGATCTCTCGGCTACACCTTC
>-|TRBV7-9|TRBJ2-2|-
CASSAPLYFDTGELFF
TGTGCCAGCAGCGCGCCTTTATATTTTGACACCGGGGAGCTGTTTTTT
>TRBD1|TRBV10-2|TRBJ1-2|-
CASSESAGGKIYGYTF
TGCGCCAGCAGTGAGTCAGCAGGGGGGAAAATCTATGGCTACACCTTC
>-|TRBV6-5|TRBJ1-6|-
CASSYADSNSPLHF
TGTGCCAGCAGTTACGCGGACAGTAATTCACCCCTCCACTTT
>-|TRBV21-1|TRBJ1-5|-
CASSPPQGYQPQHF
TGTGCCAGCAGCCCCCCACAAGGATATCAGCCCCAGCATTTT
>TRBD2|TRBV2|TRBJ2-7|-
CASRPGLAGYEQYF
TGTGCCAGCAGACCCGGACTAGCGGGGTACGAGCAGTACTTC
>-|TRBV9|TRBJ1-1|-
CASSVPEADMNTEAFF
TGTGCCAGCAGCGTACCGGAGGCGGACATGAACACTGAAGCTTTCTTT